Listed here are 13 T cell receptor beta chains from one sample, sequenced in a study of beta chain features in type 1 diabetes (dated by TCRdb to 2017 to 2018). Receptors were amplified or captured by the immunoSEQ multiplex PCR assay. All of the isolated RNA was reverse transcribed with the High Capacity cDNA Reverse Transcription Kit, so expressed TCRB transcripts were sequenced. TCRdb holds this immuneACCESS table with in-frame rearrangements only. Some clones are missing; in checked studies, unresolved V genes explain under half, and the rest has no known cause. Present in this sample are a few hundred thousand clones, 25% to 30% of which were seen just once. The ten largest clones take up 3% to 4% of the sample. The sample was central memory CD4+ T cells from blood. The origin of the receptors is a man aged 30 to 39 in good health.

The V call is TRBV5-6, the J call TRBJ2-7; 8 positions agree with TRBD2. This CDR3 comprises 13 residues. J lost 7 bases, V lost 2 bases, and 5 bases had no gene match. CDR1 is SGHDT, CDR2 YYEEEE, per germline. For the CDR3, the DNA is TGTGCCAGCAGCTTCGGGAGGGCCGGGGAGCAGTACTTC. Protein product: CASSFGRAGEQYF. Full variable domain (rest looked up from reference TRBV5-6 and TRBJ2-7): DAGVTQSPTHLIKTRGQQVTLRCSPKSGHDTVSWYQQALGQGPQFIFQYYEEEERQRGNFPDRFSGHQFPNYSSELNVNALLLGDSALYLCASSFGRAGEQYFGPGTRLTVT.

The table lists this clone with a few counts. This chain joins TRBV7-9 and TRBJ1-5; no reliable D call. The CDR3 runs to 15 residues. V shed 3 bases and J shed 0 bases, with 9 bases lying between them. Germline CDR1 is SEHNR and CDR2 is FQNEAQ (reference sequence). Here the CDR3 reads CASSLGGFSNQPQHF. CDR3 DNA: TGTGCCAGCAGCTTGGGTGGATTTAGCAATCAGCCCCAGCATTTT.

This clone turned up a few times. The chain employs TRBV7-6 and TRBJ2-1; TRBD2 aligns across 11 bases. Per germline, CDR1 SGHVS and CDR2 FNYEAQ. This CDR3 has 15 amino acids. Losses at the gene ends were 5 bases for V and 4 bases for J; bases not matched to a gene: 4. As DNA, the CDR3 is TGTGCCAGCAGCGACCGACTAGCGGGGTACAATGAGCAGTTCTTC. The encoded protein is CASSDRLAGYNEQFF. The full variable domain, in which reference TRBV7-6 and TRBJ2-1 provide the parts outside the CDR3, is GAGVSQSPRYKVTKRGQDVALRCDPISGHVSLYWYRQALGQGPEFLTYFNYEAQQDKSGLPNDRFSAERPEGSISTLTIQRTEQRDSAMYRCASSDRLAGYNEQFFGPGTRLTVL.

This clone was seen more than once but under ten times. CDR3 loop: CAWRVGLAGGTDTQYF. In DNA, the CDR3 is TGTGCCTGGAGGGTGGGACTAGCGGGGGGAACAGATACGCAGTATTTT. The chain links TRBV30 to TRBJ2-3; TRBD2 agrees at 15 bases. V dropped 3 bases and J dropped 3; count of bases not matched to a gene: 4. The CDR3 contains 16 residues. Germline CDR1 GTSNPN, CDR2 SVGIG (reference sequence).

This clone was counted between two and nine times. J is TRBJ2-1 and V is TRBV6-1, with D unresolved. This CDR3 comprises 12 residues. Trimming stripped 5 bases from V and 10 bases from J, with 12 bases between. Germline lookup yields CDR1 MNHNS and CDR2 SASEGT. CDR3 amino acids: CASSLSHEEQFF. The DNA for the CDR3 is TGTGCCAGCAGTTTATCTCATGAAGAGCAGTTCTTC.

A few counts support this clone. The CDR3 loop is CASSLYQGAGEQYF. The CDR3 nucleotides read TGTGCCAGCAGCTTATACCAGGGGGCGGGTGAGCAGTACTTC. V is TRBV11-2 and J is TRBJ2-7; 8 nucleotides align to TRBD1. Germline-derived CDR1 and CDR2 are SGHAT and FQNNGV. The V segment lost 2 bases and the J segment 7 bases; nucleotides outside the gene matches: 7. The CDR3 is made up of 14 amino acids.

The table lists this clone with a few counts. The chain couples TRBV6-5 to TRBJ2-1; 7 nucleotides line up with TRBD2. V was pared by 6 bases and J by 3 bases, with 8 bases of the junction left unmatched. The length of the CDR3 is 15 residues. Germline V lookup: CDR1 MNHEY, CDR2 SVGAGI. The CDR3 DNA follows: TGTGCCAGCAGCCAGAATGGCGGGAGCTACAATGAGCAGTTCTTC. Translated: CASSQNGGSYNEQFF.

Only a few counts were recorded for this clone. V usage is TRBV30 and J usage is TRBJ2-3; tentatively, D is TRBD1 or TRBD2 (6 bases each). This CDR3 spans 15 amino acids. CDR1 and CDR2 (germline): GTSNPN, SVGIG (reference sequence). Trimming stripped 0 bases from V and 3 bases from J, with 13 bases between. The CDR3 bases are TGTGCCTGGAGTGTAGTCCGGGGGACAACAGATACGCAGTATTTT. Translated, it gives CAWSVVRGTTDTQYF.

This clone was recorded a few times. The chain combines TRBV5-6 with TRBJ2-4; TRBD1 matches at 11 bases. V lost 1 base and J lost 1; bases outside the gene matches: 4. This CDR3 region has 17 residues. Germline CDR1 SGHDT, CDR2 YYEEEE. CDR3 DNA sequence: TGTGCCAGCAGCTTGCAAGGACAGGGGGCTGCCAAAAACATTCAGTACTTC. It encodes CASSLQGQGAAKNIQYF.

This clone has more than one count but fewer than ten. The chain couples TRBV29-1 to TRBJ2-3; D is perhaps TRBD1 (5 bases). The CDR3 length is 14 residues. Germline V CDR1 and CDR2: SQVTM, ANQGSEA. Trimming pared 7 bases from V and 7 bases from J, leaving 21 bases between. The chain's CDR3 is CSAVLPDSGHTQYF. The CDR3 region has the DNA TGCAGCGCCGTCTTACCTGACAGTGGGCATACGCAGTATTTT.

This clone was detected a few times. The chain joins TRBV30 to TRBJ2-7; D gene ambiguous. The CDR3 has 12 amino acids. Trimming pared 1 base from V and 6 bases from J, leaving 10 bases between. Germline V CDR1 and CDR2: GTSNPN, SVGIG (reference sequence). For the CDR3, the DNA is TGTGCCTGGAGTGGCGGAGTCGGCGAGCAGTACTTC. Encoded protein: CAWSGGVGEQYF.

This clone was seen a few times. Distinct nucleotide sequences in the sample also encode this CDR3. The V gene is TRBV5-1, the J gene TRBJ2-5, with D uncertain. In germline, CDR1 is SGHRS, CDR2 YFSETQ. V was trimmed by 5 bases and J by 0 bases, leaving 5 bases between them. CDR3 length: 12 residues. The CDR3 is CASSLYQETQYF. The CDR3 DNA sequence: TGCGCCAGCAGTTTGTACCAAGAGACCCAGTACTTC.

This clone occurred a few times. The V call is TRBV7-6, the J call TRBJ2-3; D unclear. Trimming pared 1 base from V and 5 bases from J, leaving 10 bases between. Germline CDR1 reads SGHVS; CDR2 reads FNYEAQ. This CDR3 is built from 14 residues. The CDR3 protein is CASSLGLGIDTQYF. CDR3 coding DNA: TGTGCCAGCAGCTTAGGGCTGGGTATAGATACGCAGTATTTT.